The source of this T cell receptor (beta chain) is a study of shared clonotypes between healthy human individuals. Trimming took 6 bases from V and 0 from J; bases not matched to a gene: 13. Per the germline V gene, CDR1 is MDHEN and CDR2 is SYDVKM. The CDR3 totals 18 residues. Clones were read by immunoSEQ multiplex PCR, and TCRdb kept only the in-frame ones, dropping some. Here the sample spans some 550,000 clones, 95% to 98% being singletons. The sequenced sample was naive CD4+ T cells sorted from blood. Subset in this sample: CD45RA+ positively selected. This chain uses TRBV28 with TRBJ2-7; TRBD2 agrees at 11 bases. This sequence originates from a woman aged 25 to 39 in good health. The CDR3 DNA reads as TGTGCCAGCAGCCTCCAACTAGCGGGAGTGGTGAGCTCCTACGAGCAGTACTTC. It specifies CASSLQLAGVVSSYEQYF.